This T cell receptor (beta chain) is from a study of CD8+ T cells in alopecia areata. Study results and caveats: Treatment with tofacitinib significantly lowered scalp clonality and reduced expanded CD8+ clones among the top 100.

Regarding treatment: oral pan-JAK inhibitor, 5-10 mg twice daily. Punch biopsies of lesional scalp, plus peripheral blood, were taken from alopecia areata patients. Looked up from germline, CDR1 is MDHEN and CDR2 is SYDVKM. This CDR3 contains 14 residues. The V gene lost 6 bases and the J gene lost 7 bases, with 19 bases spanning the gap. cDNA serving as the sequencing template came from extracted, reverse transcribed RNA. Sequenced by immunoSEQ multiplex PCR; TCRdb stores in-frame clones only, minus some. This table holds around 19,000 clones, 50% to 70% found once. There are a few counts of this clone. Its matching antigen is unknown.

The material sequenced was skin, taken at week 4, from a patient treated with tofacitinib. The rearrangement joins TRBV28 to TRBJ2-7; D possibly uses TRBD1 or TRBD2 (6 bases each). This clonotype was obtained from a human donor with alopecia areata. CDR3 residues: CASSRTGPREEQYF. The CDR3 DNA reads TGTGCCAGCAGCCGTACAGGGCCTCGGGAGGAGCAGTACTTC.